The 27 T cell receptor beta chains below were found in one sample sequenced in a study of shared clonotypes between healthy human individuals. Profiled with immunoSEQ multiplex PCR; TCRdb holds only in-frame clones, not every one. The sample gives approximately 88,000 clones, almost 70% of which show up once; around half is in the top ten. The sequenced sample was memory CD8+ T cells sorted from blood. Subset reported: CD45RO+ cells pooled with CCR7-negative TemRA cells. These receptors originate from a man aged 30 to 45 in good health.

This chain uses TRBV13 with TRBJ2-1; no firm D call. There are 17 residues in the CDR3. V was shortened by 4 bases and J by 0 bases, with 16 bases between the two germline ends. Germline CDR1 is PRHDT and CDR2 is FYEKMQ (reference sequence). The CDR3 loop reads CASSSPDTAPSYNEQFF. The CDR3 DNA follows: TGTGCCAGCAGCTCGCCCGACACTGCCCCCTCCTACAATGAGCAGTTCTTC.

This sequence joins TRBV4-1 and TRBJ2-2; 11 nucleotides match TRBD2. The CDR3 covers 16 residues. Germline trimming cut 8 bases from V and 0 bases from J; bases unmatched to any gene: 5. CDR1 is MGHRA, CDR2 YSYEKL, per germline. CDR3 loop: CASGGTSGPNTGELFF. The CDR3 coding sequence is TGCGCCAGCGGAGGGACTAGCGGCCCGAACACCGGGGAGCTGTTTTTT.

The V gene is TRBV7-2, the J gene TRBJ2-2, with 7 bases matching TRBD2. Germline V CDR1 and CDR2: SGHTA, FQGNSA. The CDR3 totals 15 residues. J lost 6 bases, V lost 5 bases, and 9 bases had no gene match. Written as DNA, the CDR3 is TGTGCCAGCAGCCCACACGGGGCGGGAGCCGGGGAGCTGTTTTTT. As protein: CASSPHGAGAGELFF. The full variable domain, in which reference TRBV7-2 and TRBJ2-2 provide the parts outside the CDR3, is GAGVSQSPSNKVTEKGKDVELRCDPISGHTALYWYRQSLGQGLEFLIYFQGNSAPDKSGLPSDRFSAERTGGSVSTLTIQRTQQEDSAVYLCASSPHGAGAGELFFGEGSRLTVL.

The chain has TRBV11-2 and TRBJ2-3, with 7 bases identical to TRBD2. V was pared by 2 bases and J by 0 bases, with 14 bases of the junction left unmatched. This CDR3 is 19 amino acids long. Germline lookup yields CDR1 SGHAT and CDR2 FQNNGV. The CDR3 loop is CASSLNPWLAETSTDTQYF. The CDR3 DNA is TGTGCCAGCAGCTTAAATCCGTGGCTAGCGGAGACTAGCACAGATACGCAGTATTTT.

This chain links TRBV15 with TRBJ2-5; D remains ambiguous. Germline lookup yields CDR1 LNHNV and CDR2 YYDKDF (reference sequence). The CDR3 runs to 13 residues. V was shortened by 0 bases and J by 5 bases, with 7 bases between the two germline ends. In DNA, the CDR3 is TGTGCCACCAGCAGAGATATCAGCGAGACCCAGTACTTC. Residues: CATSRDISETQYF. The full variable domain, with the rest looked up from reference TRBV15 and TRBJ2-5, is DAMVIQNPRYQVTQFGKPVTLSCSQTLNHNVMYWYQQKSSQAPKLLFHYYDKDFNNEADTPDNFQSRRPNTSFCFLDIRSPGLGDTAMYLCATSRDISETQYFGPGTRLLVL.

V usage is TRBV4-1 and J usage is TRBJ2-5; D gene uncertain. V shed 6 bases and J shed 4 bases, with 15 bases lying between them. Germline CDR1 is MGHRA and CDR2 is YSYEKL. This CDR3 has 14 amino acids. The CDR3: CASSPGPSGETQYF. The CDR3 DNA sequence: TGCGCCAGCAGTCCCGGCCCATCCGGAGAGACCCAGTACTTC.

This chain links TRBV2 with TRBJ2-7; possibly TRBD1 or TRBD2 for D (5 bases each). CDR3 length equals 15 residues. Trimming took 3 bases from V and 0 from J, leaving 12 bases between them. In germline, CDR1 is SNHLY, CDR2 FYNNEI. This chain's CDR3 is CASSEGERSSYEQYF. CDR3 coding DNA: TGTGCCAGCAGTGAGGGGGAAAGGAGCTCCTACGAGCAGTACTTC.

This clone was counted ten times or more. The V call is TRBV28, the J call TRBJ2-1; D gene ambiguous. The V gene's germline CDR1 is MDHEN and CDR2 SYDVKM. The CDR3 spans 19 residues. The V and J ends lost 5 bases and 0 bases respectively, with 23 bases between them. CDR3 DNA: TGTGCCAGCAGTCGATATACCTCGGACGGCCAGAGCTCCTACAATGAGCAGTTCTTC. It specifies CASSRYTSDGQSSYNEQFF.

The chain is built from TRBV29-1 and TRBJ2-5; D might be TRBD1 (5 bases). The CDR3 runs 13 residues. Germline V gene sequence: CDR1 SQVTM, CDR2 ANQGSEA. The V end lost 6 bases, the J end lost 0 bases, and 11 bases lay between the germline ends. CDR3 coding DNA: TGCAGCGTCCCCCCAGGGAACCAAGAGACCCAGTACTTC. It specifies CSVPPGNQETQYF. Variable domain in full (rest from reference TRBV29-1 and TRBJ2-5): SAVISQKPSRDICQRGTSLTIQCQVDSQVTMMFWYRQQPGQSLTLIATANQGSEATYESGFVIDKFPISRPNLTFSTLTVSNMSPEDSSIYLCSVPPGNQETQYFGPGTRLLVL.

The chain employs TRBV19 and TRBJ1-3; D not resolved. Germline V CDR1 and CDR2: LNHDA, SQIVND (reference sequence). Trimming stripped 5 bases from V and 4 bases from J, with 12 bases between. The CDR3 spans 14 residues. CDR3 amino acids: CASSPGMKGNTIYF. The CDR3 coding sequence is TGTGCCAGTAGTCCTGGAATGAAGGGAAACACCATATATTTT.

J is TRBJ2-7 and V is TRBV19; D perhaps matches TRBD1 (5 bases). V shed 6 bases and J shed 7 bases, with 13 bases lying between them. The CDR3 covers 12 residues. Germline V CDR1 and CDR2: LNHDA, SQIVND (reference sequence). The CDR3 loop reads CASSGRVGEQYF. DNA for the CDR3: TGTGCCAGTAGCGGCAGGGTGGGGGAGCAGTACTTC.

A remark on this clone: This may stem from a read error, because a much larger clone lies one nucleotide away. This sequence joins TRBV6-4 and TRBJ1-1; D call uncertain. V was pared by 3 bases and J by 0 bases, with 14 bases between. Looked up from germline, CDR1 is MRHNA and CDR2 is SNTAGT. CDR3 length equals 16 residues. The CDR3 sequence: CASSELRSKMNTEAFF. In DNA, the CDR3 is TGTGCCAGCAGTGAGCTGCGCAGTAAAATGAACACTGAAGCTTTCTTT.

V and J are TRBV28 and TRBJ2-7; 10 bases are shared with TRBD2. Trimming cost V 3 bases and J 5 bases; bases outside gene matches: 4. The CDR3 contains 14 residues. Germline CDR1 reads MDHEN; CDR2 reads SYDVKM. DNA for the CDR3: TGTGCCAGCAGTTTTGGGACTAGCGTCGACGAGCAGTACTTC. It yields the protein CASSFGTSVDEQYF. Based on the CDR3 plus reference TRBV28 and TRBJ2-7, the full variable domain is DVKVTQSSRYLVKRTGEKVFLECVQDMDHENMFWYRQDPGLGLRLIYFSYDVKMKEKGDIPEGYSVSREKKERFSLILESASTNQTSMYLCASSFGTSVDEQYFGPGTRLTVT.

V and J are TRBV27 and TRBJ2-4; D is unclear. The CDR3 has 16 residues. Germline-derived CDR1 and CDR2 are MNHEY and SMNVEV (reference sequence). V lost 4 bases to trimming and J lost 0 bases, with 13 bases between them. CDR3 sequence reads: CASSSPISLAKNIQYF. In DNA form, the CDR3 reads TGTGCCAGCAGTTCCCCCATATCGCTAGCCAAAAACATTCAGTACTTC.

This clone came up once. This rearrangement joins TRBV28 to TRBJ1-4; possible D gene TRBD1, 5 bases. This CDR3 has 19 amino acids. V lost 1 base, J lost 3 bases, and 21 bases lay in between. Germline V gene data show CDR1 as MDHEN and CDR2 as SYDVKM. CDR3 DNA: TGTGCCAGCAGTTTATCCGGGACGGAGCTTTTGGGGGCTAATGAAAAACTGTTTTTT. Protein: CASSLSGTELLGANEKLFF.

This clone was found a few times. The rearrangement joins TRBV4-2 to TRBJ2-7; 10 nucleotides match TRBD1. The CDR3 covers 16 residues. Germline CDR1 is LGHNA and CDR2 is YNFKEQ. J lost 6 bases, V lost 4 bases, and 12 bases had no gene match. The DNA for the CDR3 is TGTGCCAGCAGCCCTACTGCCGGGACAGGGGCCTCCGAGCAGTACTTC. It translates to CASSPTAGTGASEQYF.

This chain links TRBV7-8 with TRBJ2-5, with TRBD2 identical over 10 bases. Per the germline V gene, CDR1 is SGHVS and CDR2 is FQNEAQ. V dropped 5 bases and J dropped 4; count of bases not matched to a gene: 7. The CDR3 extends over 15 amino acids. The CDR3 is CASSASGSGRETQYF. CDR3 bases: TGTGCCAGCAGCGCTAGCGGGAGTGGTAGAGAGACCCAGTACTTC.

V and J are TRBV2 and TRBJ2-1; TRBD2 agrees at 8 bases. The germline CDR1 and CDR2 sequences are SNHLY and FYNNEI. V lost 6 bases, J lost 3 bases, and 7 bases stayed unmatched. The CDR3 is made up of 15 amino acids. CDR3 bases: TGTGCCAGCAGGAAAAGCGGGAGCGGCTACAATGAGCAGTTCTTC. Amino acid sequence: CASRKSGSGYNEQFF.

This chain links TRBV29-1 with TRBJ1-5; the match to TRBD1 covers 10 bases. Trimming removed 6 bases from V and 4 bases from J; junction bases left unmatched: 3. The CDR3 length is 13 residues. The germline V gene encodes CDR1 SQVTM and CDR2 ANQGSEA. DNA for the CDR3: TGCAGCGTGGGACAGGGGAATAATCAGCCCCAGCATTTT. Its translation is CSVGQGNNQPQHF. Together with reference TRBV29-1 and TRBJ1-5, the CDR3 gives the full variable domain: SAVISQKPSRDICQRGTSLTIQCQVDSQVTMMFWYRQQPGQSLTLIATANQGSEATYESGFVIDKFPISRPNLTFSTLTVSNMSPEDSSIYLCSVGQGNNQPQHFGDGTRLSIL.

The chain carries TRBV25-1 and TRBJ2-1; TRBD1 is a possible D gene (5 bases). There are 17 residues in the CDR3. The germline V gene encodes CDR1 MGHDK and CDR2 SYGVNS. V was shortened by 3 bases and J by 2 bases, with 17 bases between the two germline ends. The chain's CDR3 is CASSEPPIGATYNEQFF. The CDR3 DNA sequence: TGTGCCAGCAGTGAGCCTCCCATAGGGGCCACCTACAATGAGCAGTTCTTC.

This chain links TRBV28 with TRBJ2-2, with 9 bases fitting TRBD1. Trimming removed 5 bases from V and 6 bases from J; junction bases left unmatched: 7. Germline values: CDR1 MDHEN, CDR2 SYDVKM. The CDR3 runs 15 residues. The CDR3 sequence is CASSPRDRVSGELFF. The CDR3 region has the DNA TGTGCCAGCAGTCCCCGGGACAGGGTCTCCGGGGAGCTGTTTTTT.

This clone was seen more than once but under ten times. This chain links TRBV5-1 with TRBJ1-4; unclear D gene. This CDR3 is 14 amino acids long. Germline V gene data show CDR1 as SGHRS and CDR2 as YFSETQ. V lost 4 bases, J lost 12 bases, and 19 bases lay in between. Written as DNA, the CDR3 is TGCGCCAGCAGCGGGGTAGGTTCGGATTTGGAACTGTTTTTT. It codes for CASSGVGSDLELFF.

V gene TRBV7-3 combines with J gene TRBJ2-2; 7 bases are a match to TRBD1. Germline-derived CDR1 and CDR2 are SGHTA and FQGTGA. After removal of 2 bases from V and 6 bases from J, the junction contained 6 bases not matched to a gene. CDR3 length: 15 amino acids. The CDR3 loop is CASSLLGQGAGELFF. CDR3 DNA sequence: TGTGCCAGCAGCTTATTAGGCCAGGGGGCCGGGGAGCTGTTTTTT.

J is TRBJ2-1 and V is TRBV27, with TRBD1 identical over 8 bases. The J segment lost 5 bases and the V segment lost 8 bases, leaving 8 bases of the junction unmatched. The CDR3 sequence is 14 residues long. The germline V gene has CDR1 MNHEY and CDR2 SMNVEV (reference sequence). CDR3 nucleotides: TGTGCCAGCGGCGAGACAGGGGTGGACAATGAGCAGTTCTTC. Translation: CASGETGVDNEQFF.

This rearrangement joins TRBV10-2 to TRBJ2-7, with no clear D. The length of the CDR3 is 14 residues. The germline V gene has CDR1 WSHSY and CDR2 SAAADI. Trimming cost V 3 bases and J 3 bases, with 12 bases left between them. The CDR3 here is CASSDSSSIYEQYF. In DNA, the CDR3 is TGCGCCAGCAGTGATAGCTCGTCCATCTACGAGCAGTACTTC.

The chain joins TRBV7-2 to TRBJ2-2; TRBD2 might be the D (6 bases). This CDR3 region has 14 residues. V lost 6 bases to trimming and J lost 3 bases, with 11 bases between them. CDR1 and CDR2 (germline): SGHTA, FQGNSA. CDR3 coding DNA: TGTGCCAGCAGGCCCGGAGGGGACACCGGGGAGCTGTTTTTT. Protein sequence: CASRPGGDTGELFF.

The genes are TRBV6-1 and TRBJ1-1; D unclear. CDR1 and CDR2 (germline): MNHNS, SASEGT. The CDR3 length is 16 residues. V gave up 2 bases and J gave up 5 bases, with 18 bases separating them. The CDR3: CASSEPHGGLGTEAFF. The CDR3 coding sequence is TGTGCCAGCAGTGAACCCCATGGAGGTCTGGGTACTGAAGCTTTCTTT.